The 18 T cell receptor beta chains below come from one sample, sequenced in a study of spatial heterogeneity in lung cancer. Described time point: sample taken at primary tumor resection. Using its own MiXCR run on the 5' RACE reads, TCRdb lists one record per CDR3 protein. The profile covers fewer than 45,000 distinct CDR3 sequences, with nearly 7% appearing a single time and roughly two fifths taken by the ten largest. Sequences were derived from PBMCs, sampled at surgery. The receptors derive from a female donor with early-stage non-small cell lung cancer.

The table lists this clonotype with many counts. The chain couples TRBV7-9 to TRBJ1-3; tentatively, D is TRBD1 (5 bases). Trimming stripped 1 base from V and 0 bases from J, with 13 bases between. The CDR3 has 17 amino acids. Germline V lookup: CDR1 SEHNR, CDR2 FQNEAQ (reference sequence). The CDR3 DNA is TGTGCCAGCAGCTTAGGGGACCGACAGCACTCTGGAAACACCATATATTTT. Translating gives CASSLGDRQHSGNTIYF.

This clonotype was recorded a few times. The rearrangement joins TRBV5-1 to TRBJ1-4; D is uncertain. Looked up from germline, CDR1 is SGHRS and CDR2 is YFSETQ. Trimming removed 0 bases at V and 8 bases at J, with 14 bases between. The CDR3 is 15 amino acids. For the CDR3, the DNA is TGCGCCAGCAGCTTGGACGGCAGCGGAATCGAAAAACTGTTTTTT. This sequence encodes CASSLDGSGIEKLFF.

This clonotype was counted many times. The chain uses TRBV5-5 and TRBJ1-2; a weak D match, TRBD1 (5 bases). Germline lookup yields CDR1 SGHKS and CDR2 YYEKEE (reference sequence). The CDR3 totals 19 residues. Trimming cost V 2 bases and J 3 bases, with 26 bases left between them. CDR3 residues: CASSLFGDGPGIGYYGYTF. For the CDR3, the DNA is TGTGCCAGCAGCTTATTCGGGGACGGGCCGGGGATAGGCTACTATGGCTACACCTTC.

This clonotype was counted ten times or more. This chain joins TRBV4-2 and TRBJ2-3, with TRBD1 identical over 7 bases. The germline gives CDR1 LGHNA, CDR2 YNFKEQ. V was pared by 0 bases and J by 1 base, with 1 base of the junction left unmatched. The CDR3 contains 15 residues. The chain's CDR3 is CASSQDRGRTDTQYF. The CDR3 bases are TGTGCCAGCAGCCAAGATAGGGGGCGCACAGATACGCAGTATTTT.

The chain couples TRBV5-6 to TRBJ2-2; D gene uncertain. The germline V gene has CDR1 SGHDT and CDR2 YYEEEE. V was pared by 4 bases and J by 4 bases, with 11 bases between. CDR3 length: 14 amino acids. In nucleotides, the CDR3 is TGTGCCAGCAGCCCCGACACACTCACCGGGGAGCTGTTTTTT. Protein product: CASSPDTLTGELFF.

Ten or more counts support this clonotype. The CDR3, as DNA: TGTGCCAGCAGCTGGACTAGCGGGGCCTCGCAAGAGACCCAGTACTTC. Translation gives CASSWTSGASQETQYF. The chain carries TRBV11-2 and TRBJ2-5; 12 positions match TRBD2. CDR3 size: 16 residues. V shed 4 bases, J shed 2 bases, and the junction held 5 bases outside the gene matches. The germline CDR1 and CDR2 sequences are SGHAT and FQNNGV.

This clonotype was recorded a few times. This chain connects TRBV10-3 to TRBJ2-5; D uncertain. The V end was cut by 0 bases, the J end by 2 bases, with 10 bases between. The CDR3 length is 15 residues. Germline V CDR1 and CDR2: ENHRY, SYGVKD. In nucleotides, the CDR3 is TGTGCCATCAGTGAGTCGCAGCTAGAACAAGAGACCCAGTACTTC. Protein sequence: CAISESQLEQETQYF.

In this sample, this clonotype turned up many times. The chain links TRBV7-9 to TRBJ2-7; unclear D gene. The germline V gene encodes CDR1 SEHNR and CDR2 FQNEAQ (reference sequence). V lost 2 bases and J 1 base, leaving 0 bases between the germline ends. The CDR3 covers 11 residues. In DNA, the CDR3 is TGTGCCAGCAGCTTATCCTACGAGCAGTACTTC. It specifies CASSLSYEQYF.

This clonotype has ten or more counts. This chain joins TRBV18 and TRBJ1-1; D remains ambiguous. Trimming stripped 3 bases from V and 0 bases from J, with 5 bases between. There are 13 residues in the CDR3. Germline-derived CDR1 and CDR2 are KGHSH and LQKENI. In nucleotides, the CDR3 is TGTGCCAGCTCACCGCCAGTGAACACTGAAGCTTTCTTT. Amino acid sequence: CASSPPVNTEAFF.

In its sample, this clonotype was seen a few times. The CDR3 spells CSARGPAKNIQYF. The CDR3 DNA reads as TGCAGTGCTAGAGGACCGGCCAAAAACATTCAGTACTTC. The chain joins TRBV20-1 to TRBJ2-4; no clear D. The V gene's germline CDR1 is DFQATT and CDR2 SNEGSKA (reference sequence). The CDR3 is 13 amino acids. With 1 base removed from V and 1 base from J, the gap between germline ends came to 5 bases.

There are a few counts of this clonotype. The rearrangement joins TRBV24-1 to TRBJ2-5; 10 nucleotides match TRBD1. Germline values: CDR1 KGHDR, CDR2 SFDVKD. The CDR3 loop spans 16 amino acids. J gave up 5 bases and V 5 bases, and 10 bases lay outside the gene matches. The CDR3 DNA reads TGTGCCACCAGTGGGGCTGGGACAGGGGTCGATGAGACCCAGTACTTC. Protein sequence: CATSGAGTGVDETQYF.

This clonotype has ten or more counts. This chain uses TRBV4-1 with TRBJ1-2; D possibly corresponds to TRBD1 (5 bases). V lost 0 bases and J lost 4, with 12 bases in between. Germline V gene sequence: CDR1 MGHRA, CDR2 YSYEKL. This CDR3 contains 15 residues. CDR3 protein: CASSQDRVDPYGYTF. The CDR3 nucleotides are TGCGCCAGCAGCCAAGACAGGGTAGACCCCTATGGCTACACCTTC.

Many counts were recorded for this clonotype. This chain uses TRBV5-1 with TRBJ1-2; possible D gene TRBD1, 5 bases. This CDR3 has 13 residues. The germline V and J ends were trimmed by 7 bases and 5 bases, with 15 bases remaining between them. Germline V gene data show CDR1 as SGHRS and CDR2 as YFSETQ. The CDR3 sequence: CASGSNPGYGYTF. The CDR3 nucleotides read TGCGCCAGCGGAAGTAACCCAGGGTATGGCTACACCTTC.

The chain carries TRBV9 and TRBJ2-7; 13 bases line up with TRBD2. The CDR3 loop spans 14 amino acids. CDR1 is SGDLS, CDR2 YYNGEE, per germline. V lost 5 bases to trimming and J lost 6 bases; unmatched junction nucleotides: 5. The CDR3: CASRRTSGGGEQYF. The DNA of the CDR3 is TGTGCCAGCAGGAGGACTAGCGGGGGTGGCGAGCAGTACTTC. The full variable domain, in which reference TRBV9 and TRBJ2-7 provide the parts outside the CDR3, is DSGVTQTPKHLITATGQRVTLRCSPRSGDLSVYWYQQSLDQGLQFLIQYYNGEERAKGNILERFSAQQFPDLHSELNLSSLELGDSALYFCASRRTSGGGEQYFGPGTRLTVT.

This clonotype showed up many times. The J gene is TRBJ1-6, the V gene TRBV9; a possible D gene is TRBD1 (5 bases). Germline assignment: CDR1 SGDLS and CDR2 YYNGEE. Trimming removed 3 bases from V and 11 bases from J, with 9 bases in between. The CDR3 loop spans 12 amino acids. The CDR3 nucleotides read TGTGCCAGCAGCGCGGGACCTCCACCCCTCCACTTT. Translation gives CASSAGPPPLHF.

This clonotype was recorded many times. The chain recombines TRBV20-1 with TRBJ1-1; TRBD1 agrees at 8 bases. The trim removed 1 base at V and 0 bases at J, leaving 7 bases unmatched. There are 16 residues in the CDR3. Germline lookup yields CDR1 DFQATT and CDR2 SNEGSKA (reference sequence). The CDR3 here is CSARGGRGLMNTEAFF. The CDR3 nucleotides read TGCAGTGCTAGAGGCGGCAGGGGGCTAATGAACACTGAAGCTTTCTTT.

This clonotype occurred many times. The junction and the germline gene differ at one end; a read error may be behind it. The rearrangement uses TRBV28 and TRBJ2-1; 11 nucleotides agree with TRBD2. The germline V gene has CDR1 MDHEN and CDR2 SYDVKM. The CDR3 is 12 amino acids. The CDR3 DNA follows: TGTGCCAGCAGTTCCCCCGGGACTAGCGGTATCTTC. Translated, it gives CASSSPGTSGIF. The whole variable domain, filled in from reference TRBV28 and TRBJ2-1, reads DVKVTQSSRYLVKRTGEKVFLECVQDMDHENMFWYRQDPGLGLRLIYFSYDVKMKEKGDIPEGYSVSREKKERFSLILESASTNQTSMYLCASSSPGTSGIFGPGTRLTVL.

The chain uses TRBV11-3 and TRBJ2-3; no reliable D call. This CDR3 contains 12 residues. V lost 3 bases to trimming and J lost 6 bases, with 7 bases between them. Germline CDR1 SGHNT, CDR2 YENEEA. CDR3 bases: TGTGCCAGCAGCTTTGGTGATGATACGCAGTATTTT. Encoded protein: CASSFGDDTQYF.